Listed below are T cell receptor beta chains from one sample, sequenced in a study of T cell responses to AZD1222 COVID-19 vaccine. Only in-frame clones appear in the TCRdb table, and some are missing; sequencing was by immunoSEQ multiplex PCR. The sample includes more than 100,000 clones, roughly 87% of them seen just once. Sequenced material: peripheral blood, taken 28 days after the second AZD1222 dose. Source of these receptors: an adult who received the AZD1222 COVID-19 vaccine. Both conserved end residues are part of each CDR3. D genes are given only for firm matches. Expanded clones are given a class, and other clones once, few, many or no size at all.

>TRBJ1-5|.|TRBV7-9|14|.
CASSLGGFNQPQHF
TGTGCCAGCAGCTTGGGGGGGTTTAATCAGCCCCAGCATTTT
>TRBJ1-1|TRBD1|TRBV6-5|13|.
CASSYQQGARAFF
TGTGCCAGCAGTTATCAACAGGGGGCGAGAGCTTTCTTT
>TRBJ1-4|TRBD1|TRBV7-2|13|few
CASSFDRGEKLFF
TGTGCCAGCAGCTTCGACAGGGGTGAAAAACTGTTTTTT
>TRBJ1-1|.|TRBV12-3/TRBV12-4|13|once
CASSFNADTEAFF
TGTGCCAGCAGTTTTAACGCTGACACTGAAGCTTTCTTT
>TRBJ2-6|.|TRBV7-9|15|.
CASSRDNSGANVLTF
TGTGCCAGCAGCCGGGATAACTCTGGGGCCAACGTCCTGACTTTC
>TRBJ1-1|.|TRBV7-8|15|.
CASSAEIGRLTEAFF
TGTGCCAGCAGTGCAGAAATAGGGAGGCTAACTGAAGCTTTCTTT
>TRBJ2-7|TRBD1|TRBV6-6|15|.
CASSYSGTGGYEQYF
TGTGCCAGCAGTTACTCGGGGACAGGGGGCTACGAGCAGTACTTC
>TRBJ2-2|TRBD2|TRBV7-9|16|.
CASSPPWLAGTGELFF
TGTGCCAGCAGCCCCCCCTGGCTAGCGGGCACCGGGGAGCTGTTTTTT
>TRBJ1-5|.|TRBV5-4|16|.
CASSFQGGNSNQPQHF
TGTGCCAGCAGCTTCCAGGGCGGGAACAGCAATCAGCCCCAGCATTTT
>TRBJ2-1|.|TRBV5-1|16|.
CASSNESPGENNEQFF
TGCGCCAGCAGCAACGAATCCCCAGGGGAAAACAATGAGCAGTTCTTC
>TRBJ1-1|.|TRBV5-1|16|.
CASSLGTARKNTEAFF
TGCGCCAGCAGCTTGGGGACGGCACGGAAGAACACTGAAGCTTTCTTT
>TRBJ1-1|.|TRBV3-1/TRBV3-2|13|once
CASSSTANTEAFF
TGTGCCAGCAGCTCCACAGCGAACACTGAAGCTTTCTTT
>TRBJ1-2|.|TRBV18|15|.
CASSPPGISRYGYTF
TGTGCCAGCTCACCACCAGGGATCTCCCGTTATGGCTACACCTTC
>TRBJ1-4|.|TRBV6-5|14|.
CASRPGSTNEKLFF
TGTGCCAGCCGCCCCGGGTCAACTAATGAAAAACTGTTTTTT
>TRBJ2-7|.|TRBV6-5|13|.
CASSYRNRDEQYF
TGTGCCAGCAGTTACCGCAACAGGGACGAGCAGTACTTC
>TRBJ1-5|.|TRBV15|16|.
CATSRDVGPSNQPQHF
TGTGCCACCAGCAGAGACGTGGGCCCTAGCAATCAGCCCCAGCATTTT
>TRBJ1-1|.|TRBV14|13|.
CASSQGVNTEAFF
TGTGCCAGCAGCCAAGGGGTGAACACTGAAGCTTTCTTT
>TRBJ1-6|TRBD1|TRBV18|14|.
CASSRDRVNSPLHF
TGTGCCAGCTCACGGGACAGGGTAAATTCACCCCTCCACTTT
>TRBJ1-4|TRBD1|TRBV9|16|.
CASSVGAGQGREKLFF
TGTGCCAGCAGCGTAGGTGCTGGACAGGGGCGGGAAAAACTGTTTTTT
>TRBJ1-2|.|TRBV7-3|13|.
CASSSPSGHGYTF
TGTGCCAGCAGCTCCCCGTCAGGACATGGCTACACCTTC
>TRBJ2-7|.|TRBV5-1|14|few
CASSPGQRIHEQYF
TGCGCCAGCAGCCCAGGACAGAGGATCCACGAGCAGTACTTC
>TRBJ1-1|TRBD1|TRBV3-1/TRBV3-2|14|.
CASSQVGTGLPAFF
TGTGCCAGCAGCCAAGTAGGGACAGGGTTACCGGCTTTCTTT
>TRBJ2-2|.|TRBV5-1|12|.
CASSLTTGELFF
TGCGCCAGCAGCTTGACCACCGGGGAGCTGTTTTTT
>TRBJ1-1|.|TRBV19|17|.
CASSIGARGVLNTEAFF
TGTGCCAGTAGTATAGGGGCGAGGGGCGTGTTAAACACTGAAGCTTTCTTT
>TRBJ1-3|TRBD1|TRBV7-2|14|.
CASSLGGQGNTIYF
TGTGCCAGCAGCTTAGGGGGACAGGGAAACACCATATATTTT
>TRBJ2-7|TRBD1|TRBV30|14|.
CAWSAGTETYEQYF
TGTGCCTGGAGTGCTGGGACAGAAACCTACGAGCAGTACTTC
>TRBJ2-1|TRBD2|TRBV6-2/TRBV6-3|17|.
CASSYSPSGGLYNEQFF
TGTGCCAGCAGTTACTCTCCCAGCGGGGGCCTCTACAATGAGCAGTTCTTC
>TRBJ1-1|.|TRBV3-1/TRBV3-2|16|.
CASSQGGAGVRAEAFF
TGTGCCAGCAGCCAAGGGGGGGCGGGTGTGAGGGCTGAAGCTTTCTTT